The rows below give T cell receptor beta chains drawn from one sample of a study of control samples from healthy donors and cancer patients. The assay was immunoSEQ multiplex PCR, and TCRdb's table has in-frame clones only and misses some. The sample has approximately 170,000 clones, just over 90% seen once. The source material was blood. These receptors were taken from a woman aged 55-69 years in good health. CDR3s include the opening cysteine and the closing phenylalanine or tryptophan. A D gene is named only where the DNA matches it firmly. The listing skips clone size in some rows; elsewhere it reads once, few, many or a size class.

CDR3 protein: CASSESGGYTDTQYF
CDR3 DNA: TGCGCCAGCAGTGAGTCAGGGGGGTACACAGATACGCAGTATTTT
clone size: .
V gene: TRBV10-1
D gene: .
J gene: TRBJ2-3
CDR3 length: 15

CDR3 protein: CASSRTGGSYEQYF
CDR3 DNA: TGTGCCAGCAGCAGAACAGGGGGCAGTTACGAGCAGTACTTC
clone size: .
V gene: TRBV5-5
D gene: TRBD1
J gene: TRBJ2-7
CDR3 length: 14

CDR3 protein: CASIHDGDRLIYGYTF
CDR3 DNA: TGTGCCAGCATCCACGACGGGGACAGGTTGATCTATGGCTACACCTTC
clone size: .
V gene: TRBV2
D gene: TRBD1
J gene: TRBJ1-2
CDR3 length: 16

CDR3 protein: CASSVQGALQPQHF
CDR3 DNA: TGTGCCAGCAGCGTACAGGGGGCTCTTCAGCCCCAGCATTTT
clone size: .
V gene: TRBV7-9
D gene: TRBD1
J gene: TRBJ1-5
CDR3 length: 14

CDR3 protein: CASRSGQTYEQYF
CDR3 DNA: TGTGCCAGCAGATCCGGACAAACCTACGAGCAGTACTTC
clone size: .
V gene: TRBV6-6
D gene: .
J gene: TRBJ2-7
CDR3 length: 13

CDR3 protein: CASSDFSSGSDTQYF
CDR3 DNA: TGTGCCAGCAGTGATTTTTCTAGCGGCTCAGATACGCAGTATTTT
clone size: .
V gene: TRBV6-1
D gene: TRBD2
J gene: TRBJ2-3
CDR3 length: 15

CDR3 protein: CASSFLGTSYEQYF
CDR3 DNA: TGTGCCAGCAGTTTCCTAGGGACCTCCTACGAGCAGTACTTC
clone size: .
V gene: TRBV27
D gene: .
J gene: TRBJ2-7
CDR3 length: 14

CDR3 protein: CASSYQEKLFF
CDR3 DNA: TGTGCCAGCAGCTACCAGGAAAAACTGTTTTTT
clone size: .
V gene: TRBV5-4
D gene: .
J gene: TRBJ1-4
CDR3 length: 11

CDR3 protein: CASSLQPNTEAFF
CDR3 DNA: TGTGCCAGCAGTCTACAACCGAACACTGAAGCTTTCTTT
clone size: .
V gene: TRBV25-1
D gene: .
J gene: TRBJ1-1
CDR3 length: 13

CDR3 protein: CASSPRDSEPRAETQYF
CDR3 DNA: TGTGCCAGCAGCCCACGGGACAGTGAGCCACGAGCGGAGACCCAGTACTTC
clone size: once
V gene: TRBV9
D gene: TRBD1
J gene: TRBJ2-5
CDR3 length: 17

CDR3 protein: CASSLQGGRETQYF
CDR3 DNA: TGTGCCAGCAGCCTTCAGGGCGGGCGAGAGACCCAGTACTTC
clone size: .
V gene: TRBV6-5
D gene: .
J gene: TRBJ2-5
CDR3 length: 14

CDR3 protein: CARAGGTDTQYF
CDR3 DNA: TGTGCCCGGGCGGGGGGCACAGATACGCAGTATTTT
clone size: .
V gene: TRBV30
D gene: TRBD2
J gene: TRBJ2-3
CDR3 length: 12

CDR3 protein: CASSLVTGEVGYTF
CDR3 DNA: TGTGCCAGCAGTTTAGTGACAGGGGAGGTTGGCTACACCTTC
clone size: .
V gene: TRBV28
D gene: TRBD1
J gene: TRBJ1-2
CDR3 length: 14

CDR3 protein: CASSLGEYEQYF
CDR3 DNA: TGTGCCAGCAGCCTGGGGGAGTACGAGCAGTACTTC
clone size: .
V gene: TRBV7-2
D gene: .
J gene: TRBJ2-7
CDR3 length: 12

CDR3 protein: CATSDRGGGYTF
CDR3 DNA: TGTGCCACCAGTGATCGGGGTGGCGGCTACACCTTC
clone size: .
V gene: TRBV24-1
D gene: .
J gene: TRBJ1-2
CDR3 length: 12

CDR3 protein: CASSAGTAIGDTQYF
CDR3 DNA: TGTGCCAGCAGCGCCGGGACAGCGATAGGAGATACGCAGTATTTT
clone size: .
V gene: TRBV21-1
D gene: .
J gene: TRBJ2-3
CDR3 length: 15

CDR3 protein: CASSRGTGYDEQFF
CDR3 DNA: TGTGCCAGCAGCCGCGGGACAGGGTACGATGAGCAGTTCTTC
clone size: .
V gene: TRBV14
D gene: TRBD1
J gene: TRBJ2-1
CDR3 length: 14

CDR3 protein: CASSLPQGDTQYF
CDR3 DNA: TGTGCCAGCAGCTTGCCCCAGGGAGATACGCAGTATTTT
clone size: .
V gene: TRBV5-6
D gene: .
J gene: TRBJ2-3
CDR3 length: 13

CDR3 protein: CASSFEGSKAFF
CDR3 DNA: TGTGCCAGCAGTTTTGAGGGGTCAAAAGCTTTCTTT
clone size: .
V gene: TRBV12-3/TRBV12-4
D gene: .
J gene: TRBJ1-1
CDR3 length: 12

CDR3 protein: CASSQGGLARGYTRSGANVLTF
CDR3 DNA: TGTGCCAGCAGCCAAGGAGGGCTAGCAAGGGGGTACACCCGCTCTGGGGCCAACGTCCTGACTTTC
clone size: .
V gene: TRBV3-1/TRBV3-2
D gene: .
J gene: TRBJ2-6
CDR3 length: 22

CDR3 protein: CASSDTSGYTDTQYF
CDR3 DNA: TGCGCCAGCAGTGATACTAGCGGGTACACAGATACGCAGTATTTT
clone size: .
V gene: TRBV10-2
D gene: TRBD2
J gene: TRBJ2-3
CDR3 length: 15

CDR3 protein: CAAQDQTGNTIYF
CDR3 DNA: TGTGCCGCTCAGGACCAAACTGGAAACACCATATATTTT
clone size: .
V gene: TRBV10-3
D gene: .
J gene: TRBJ1-3
CDR3 length: 13

CDR3 protein: CASSSMAMSEQYF
CDR3 DNA: TGTGCCAGCAGCTCGATGGCTATGAGCGAGCAGTACTTC
clone size: .
V gene: TRBV7-2
D gene: .
J gene: TRBJ2-7
CDR3 length: 13